One and the same sample provided the 32 T cell receptor beta chains below, sequenced in a study of blood T cell repertoires in COVID-19. Method: immunoSEQ multiplex PCR; TCRdb's copy keeps in-frame clones and lacks some. The data hold about 93,000 clones, with approximately 89% observed a single time. The material sequenced was peripheral blood. Source of these receptors: a man aged 45 to 65 with acute or convalescent COVID-19.

V is TRBV6-2 or TRBV6-3 and J is TRBJ2-7; 11 positions agree with TRBD2. With V trimmed by 6 bases and J by 7 bases, 11 bases remained unmatched. The CDR3 covers 15 residues. Germline assignment: CDR1 MNHEY and CDR2 SVGEGT. The CDR3 DNA sequence: TGTGCCAGCAGCCCCCCTAGCGGGGGGTTCGGTGAGCAGTACGTC. Translated, it gives CASSPPSGGFGEQYV.

V gene TRBV9 combines with J gene TRBJ2-3, with D possibly matching TRBD2 (6 bases). Trimming left V 0 bases short and J 5 bases short, with 13 bases between. Germline V lookup: CDR1 SGDLS, CDR2 YYNGEE. This CDR3 comprises 15 residues. The CDR3, as DNA: TGTGCCAGCAGCGTAGGGGCGGGACCCCTAGATACGCAGTATTTT. The encoded protein is CASSVGAGPLDTQYF.

The chain joins TRBV28 to TRBJ1-2, with a weak D call TRBD1 (5 bases). Germline values: CDR1 MDHEN, CDR2 SYDVKM. V lost 8 bases and J 2 bases, leaving 12 bases between the germline ends. The CDR3 sequence is 13 residues long. CDR3 sequence (DNA): TGTGCCAGCGGGGGGTACCCCAACTATGGCTACACCTTC. Its protein product is CASGGYPNYGYTF.

The rearrangement links TRBV6-1 to TRBJ1-4; D is unresolved. V lost 3 bases and J lost 8, with 25 bases in between. The germline V gene encodes CDR1 MNHNS and CDR2 SASEGT. The CDR3 sequence is 18 residues long. The chain's CDR3 is CASSDNLGRSLMWEKLFF. The DNA for the CDR3 is TGTGCCAGCAGTGATAATTTGGGCAGGTCATTGATGTGGGAAAAACTGTTTTTT.

The rearrangement joins TRBV2 to TRBJ2-2; no clear D. Germline CDR1 SNHLY, CDR2 FYNNEI. V lost 6 bases and J 0 bases, leaving 8 bases between the germline ends. The CDR3 spans 14 residues. This CDR3 reads CASRYNANTGELFF. The CDR3 DNA reads as TGTGCCAGCAGGTACAACGCGAACACCGGGGAGCTGTTTTTT.

This clone was seen once. The V call is TRBV19, the J call TRBJ1-1; TRBD1 matches 7 bases. From germline, CDR1 is LNHDA and CDR2 SQIVND (reference sequence). The V and J ends lost 5 bases and 4 bases, in that order; junction bases with no gene match: 7. The CDR3 runs 14 residues. The CDR3 nucleotides read TGTGCCAGTAGTTCCCAGGGGGGAGGCACTGAAGCTTTCTTT. Residues: CASSSQGGGTEAFF.

The chain employs TRBV30 and TRBJ2-5; D may be TRBD2 (6 bases). The CDR3 runs to 13 residues. V shed 4 bases and J shed 4 bases, with 13 bases lying between them. Germline CDR1 is GTSNPN and CDR2 is SVGIG (reference sequence). CDR3 loop: CAWKLASVETQYF. CDR3 DNA sequence: TGTGCCTGGAAGTTGGCTAGCGTAGAGACCCAGTACTTC.

The chain combines TRBV5-1 with TRBJ2-2, with 7 bases matching TRBD1. The CDR3 contains 14 residues. Trimming at V came to 4 bases and at J to 3 bases, leaving 3 bases not matched to a gene. CDR1 and CDR2 from the germline V gene are SGHRS and YFSETQ. The CDR3 DNA sequence: TGCGCCAGCAGCATTGGGACAGACACCGGGGAGCTGTTTTTT. Encoded protein: CASSIGTDTGELFF.

The chain has TRBV30 and TRBJ1-2, with unresolved D. The CDR3 covers 12 residues. The germline CDR1 and CDR2 sequences are GTSNPN and SVGIG (reference sequence). Trimming left V 3 bases short and J 2 bases short, with 7 bases between. In nucleotides, the CDR3 is TGTGCCTGGAGCGCGACAAACTATGGCTACACCTTC. The encoded protein is CAWSATNYGYTF.

The V and J genes are TRBV5-1 and TRBJ1-1; no reliable D call. CDR3 length equals 13 residues. The germline gives CDR1 SGHRS, CDR2 YFSETQ. With 2 bases removed from V and 10 bases from J, the gap between germline ends came to 15 bases. The CDR3 coding sequence is TGCGCCAGCAGCTTTAACTTTGAGGGAACAGCTTTCTTT. Its protein product is CASSFNFEGTAFF.

CDR3 region: CASSEAPHNEGDTQYF. DNA of the CDR3: TGTGCCAGCAGTGAAGCGCCGCATAACGAGGGAGATACGCAGTATTTT. This rearrangement joins TRBV6-1 to TRBJ2-3; possible D gene TRBD2, 5 bases. Trimming took 0 bases from V and 5 from J, leaving 15 bases between them. CDR3 length: 16 residues. Germline-derived CDR1 and CDR2 are MNHNS and SASEGT.

V and J are TRBV3-1 (or the pseudogene TRBV3-2) and TRBJ1-2, with D perhaps matching TRBD1 (6 bases). Trimming left V 4 bases short and J 2 bases short, with 8 bases between. From germline, CDR1 is LGHDT and CDR2 YNNKEL (reference sequence). This CDR3 region has 13 residues. CDR3 sequence: CASSRTANYGYTF. CDR3 DNA: TGTGCCAGCAGCCGGACAGCCAACTATGGCTACACCTTC.

This clone has just one count. The chain recombines TRBV12-3 or TRBV12-4 with TRBJ1-1; D unresolved. The CDR3 covers 13 residues. The V and J ends lost 7 bases and 5 bases respectively, with 14 bases between them. CDR3 sequence reads: CASTLRRGTEAFF. In nucleotides, the CDR3 is TGTGCCAGCACCCTACGACGAGGGACTGAAGCTTTCTTT.

The chain carries TRBV14 and TRBJ2-7; 10 positions match TRBD1. The length of the CDR3 is 15 residues. Germline V gives CDR1 SGHDN, CDR2 FVKESK. V lost 1 base to trimming and J lost 4 bases; unmatched junction nucleotides: 4. CDR3 nucleotides: TGTGCCAGCAGCCAAGCGACAGGGGGCTTGTACGAGCAGTACTTC. Protein: CASSQATGGLYEQYF.

The rearrangement links TRBV7-9 to TRBJ2-3; D perhaps matches TRBD1 (5 bases). V lost 3 bases and J 6 bases, leaving 10 bases between the germline ends. This CDR3 has 13 amino acids. Germline CDR1 is SEHNR and CDR2 is FQNEAQ (reference sequence). CDR3 in amino acids: CASSFGATDTQYF. The DNA for the CDR3 is TGTGCCAGCAGCTTTGGGGCGACTGATACGCAGTATTTT.

V and J are TRBV5-1 and TRBJ2-5; TRBD1 agrees at 10 bases. J lost 1 base, V lost 2 bases, and 2 bases had no gene match. From germline, CDR1 is SGHRS and CDR2 YFSETQ. The CDR3 spans 15 residues. The DNA of the CDR3 is TGCGCCAGCAGCTTTCGGACAGGGGGCCAAGAGACCCAGTACTTC. Translating gives CASSFRTGGQETQYF.

The chain employs TRBV10-3 and TRBJ2-3; 8 bases map to TRBD1. The J segment lost 4 bases and the V segment lost 10 bases, leaving 10 bases of the junction unmatched. This CDR3 region has 14 residues. From germline, CDR1 is ENHRY and CDR2 SYGVKD. CDR3 protein: CATARQGSSDTQYF. DNA of the CDR3: TGTGCCACCGCTCGACAGGGGTCCTCAGATACGCAGTATTTT.

The chain's CDR3 is CASSLWGGQFADTQYF. For the CDR3, the DNA is TGCGCCAGCAGCTTGTGGGGGGGCCAGTTTGCAGATACGCAGTATTTT. J is TRBJ2-3 and V is TRBV5-1; tentative D call: TRBD2 (7 bases). The CDR3 runs 16 residues. Looked up from germline, CDR1 is SGHRS and CDR2 is YFSETQ. The V end lost 1 base, the J end lost 4 bases, and 16 bases lay between the germline ends.

The rearrangement links TRBV5-1 to TRBJ1-4, with TRBD1 as a possible D gene (6 bases). Trimming shortened V by 3 bases and J by 8 bases, and 14 bases separated the two germline ends. Germline-derived CDR1 and CDR2 are SGHRS and YFSETQ. The CDR3 covers 14 residues. Here the CDR3 reads CASSYSYRDEKLFF. CDR3 sequence (DNA): TGCGCCAGCAGCTACAGTTACAGGGACGAAAAACTGTTTTTT.

V is TRBV7-3 and J is TRBJ2-7; 10 positions match TRBD1. Trimming took 10 bases from V and 5 from J; bases not matched to a gene: 20. The CDR3 sequence is 17 residues long. The V gene's germline CDR1 is SGHTA and CDR2 FQGTGA. CDR3 DNA sequence: TGTGCCAAGGGGGCGGGGACAGGGGCCTCCTTTCCTCACGAGCAGTACTTC. Its translation is CAKGAGTGASFPHEQYF.

This clone was counted once. The V call is TRBV5-6, the J call TRBJ1-2, with 8 bases matching TRBD1. V lost 1 base to trimming and J lost 4 bases; unmatched junction nucleotides: 18. Per the germline V gene, CDR1 is SGHDT and CDR2 is YYEEEE. The CDR3 is made up of 19 amino acids. CDR3 protein: CASSLYTGQGGFAGYGYTF. In nucleotides, the CDR3 is TGTGCCAGCAGCTTGTACACAGGACAGGGTGGATTTGCGGGCTATGGCTACACCTTC.

CDR3 DNA sequence: TGCGCCAGCAGCTTGGAGGGGTGGCGGGACCGGTACAATGAGCAGTTCTTC. As protein: CASSLEGWRDRYNEQFF. The chain links TRBV5-1 to TRBJ2-1; D perhaps matches TRBD2 (6 bases). V was cut by 0 bases and J by 4 bases, with 17 bases left in between. The germline V gene has CDR1 SGHRS and CDR2 YFSETQ. CDR3 length: 17 amino acids. Complete variable domain (other parts from reference TRBV5-1 and TRBJ2-1): KAGVTQTPRYLIKTRGQQVTLSCSPISGHRSVSWYQQTPGQGLQFLFEYFSETQRNKGNFPGRFSGRQFSNSRSEMNVSTLELGDSALYLCASSLEGWRDRYNEQFFGPGTRLTVL.

J is TRBJ1-3 and V is TRBV7-2; 8 bases match TRBD1. V gave up 1 base and J gave up 8 bases; unmatched junction bases: 7. The germline V gene has CDR1 SGHTA and CDR2 FQGNSA. The CDR3 is made up of 15 amino acids. CDR3 bases: TGTGCCAGCAGCTTAGACCAGGGGGCGACGGACACCATATATTTT. This translates into CASSLDQGATDTIYF.

V and J are TRBV24-1 and TRBJ2-3; TRBD1 is a possible D gene (5 bases). Germline lookup yields CDR1 KGHDR and CDR2 SFDVKD. V shed 7 bases and J shed 2 bases, with 12 bases lying between them. The CDR3 length is 14 residues. The DNA for the CDR3 is TGTGCCACCAGGGGGCGATTATCCACAGATACGCAGTATTTT. Amino acids: CATRGRLSTDTQYF.

This chain joins TRBV6-5 and TRBJ1-6; D unclear. This CDR3 contains 14 residues. The germline V gene encodes CDR1 MNHEY and CDR2 SVGAGI. Trimming took 5 bases from V and 6 from J, leaving 11 bases between them. The CDR3 nucleotides read TGTGCCAGCAGTATAGCGGATCCTAATTCACCCCTCCACTTT. Its translation is CASSIADPNSPLHF.

This rearrangement joins TRBV5-1 to TRBJ2-1; D call uncertain. The V end was cut by 0 bases, the J end by 0 bases, with 7 bases between. This CDR3 region has 15 residues. Germline V lookup: CDR1 SGHRS, CDR2 YFSETQ. This CDR3 is CASSLGAISYNEQFF. In nucleotides, the CDR3 is TGCGCCAGCAGCTTGGGGGCCATCTCCTACAATGAGCAGTTCTTC. The variable domain in full, with the rest retrieved from reference TRBV5-1 and TRBJ2-1, is KAGVTQTPRYLIKTRGQQVTLSCSPISGHRSVSWYQQTPGQGLQFLFEYFSETQRNKGNFPGRFSGRQFSNSRSEMNVSTLELGDSALYLCASSLGAISYNEQFFGPGTRLTVL.

This chain joins TRBV27 and TRBJ2-3; 9 bases match TRBD1. Germline-derived CDR1 and CDR2 are MNHEY and SMNVEV (reference sequence). The CDR3 is 14 residues long. V was clipped by 5 bases and J by 5 bases; unmatched bases: 5. CDR3 nucleotides: TGTGCCAGCAGTCCAAGGACAGGGGTAGATACGCAGTATTTT. Translating gives CASSPRTGVDTQYF.

This clone has a single count. The chain has TRBV6-5 and TRBJ1-4, with 7 bases aligning to TRBD1. Germline assignment: CDR1 MNHEY and CDR2 SVGAGI. The V and J ends lost 2 bases and 8 bases, in that order; junction bases with no gene match: 8. CDR3 length: 15 residues. CDR3 nucleotides: TGTGCCAGCAGTTACGGGGCAGGGGGTCGGGAAAAACTGTTTTTT. Translated, it gives CASSYGAGGREKLFF.

The chain has TRBV28 and TRBJ1-3, with D unclear. Germline-derived CDR1 and CDR2 are MDHEN and SYDVKM. CDR3 size: 15 residues. Deletions cut 3 bases from V and 0 bases from J, with 9 bases between. This CDR3 is CASSLGGDSGNTIYF. The CDR3, as DNA: TGTGCCAGCAGTTTGGGCGGGGACTCTGGAAACACCATATATTTT.

The rearrangement links TRBV5-1 to TRBJ2-6; D ambiguous. V lost 0 bases and J lost 8, with 6 bases in between. CDR3 length: 13 residues. The V gene's germline CDR1 is SGHRS and CDR2 YFSETQ. Here the CDR3 DNA reads TGCGCCAGCAGCTTGGGACAACCCAACGTCCTGACTTTC. Its protein product is CASSLGQPNVLTF.

The chain combines TRBV29-1 with TRBJ2-5; 11 bases are shared with TRBD2. The CDR3 is made up of 14 amino acids. Unmatched junction bases numbered 3, after V lost 1 base and J lost 5 bases. The germline V gene has CDR1 SQVTM and CDR2 ANQGSEA. The CDR3 sequence is CSVEVAGGPETQYF. DNA of the CDR3: TGCAGCGTTGAAGTAGCGGGAGGGCCGGAGACCCAGTACTTC. Full variable domain (outside the CDR3, taken from reference TRBV29-1 and TRBJ2-5): SAVISQKPSRDICQRGTSLTIQCQVDSQVTMMFWYRQQPGQSLTLIATANQGSEATYESGFVIDKFPISRPNLTFSTLTVSNMSPEDSSIYLCSVEVAGGPETQYFGPGTRLLVL.

The rearrangement uses TRBV4-1 and TRBJ1-2; D unresolved. The V gene's germline CDR1 is MGHRA and CDR2 YSYEKL. V was clipped by 0 bases and J by 7 bases, with 12 bases between them. The CDR3 is 14 amino acids. This CDR3 reads CASSQDRHMAGYTF. CDR3 nucleotide sequence: TGCGCCAGCAGCCAAGATCGACATATGGCTGGCTACACCTTC.